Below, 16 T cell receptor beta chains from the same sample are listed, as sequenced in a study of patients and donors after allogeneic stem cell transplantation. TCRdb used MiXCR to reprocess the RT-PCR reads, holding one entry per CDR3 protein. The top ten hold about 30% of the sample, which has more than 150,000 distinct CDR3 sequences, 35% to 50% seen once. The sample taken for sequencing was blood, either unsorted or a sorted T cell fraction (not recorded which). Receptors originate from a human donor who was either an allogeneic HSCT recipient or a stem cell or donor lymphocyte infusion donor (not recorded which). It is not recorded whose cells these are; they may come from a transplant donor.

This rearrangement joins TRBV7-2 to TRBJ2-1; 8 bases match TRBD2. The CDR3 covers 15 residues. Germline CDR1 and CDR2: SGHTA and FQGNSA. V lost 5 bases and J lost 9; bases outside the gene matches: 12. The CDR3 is CASSLPGLGLGEQFF. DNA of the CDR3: TGTGCCAGCAGCCTTCCGGGACTAGGACTGGGTGAGCAGTTCTTC.

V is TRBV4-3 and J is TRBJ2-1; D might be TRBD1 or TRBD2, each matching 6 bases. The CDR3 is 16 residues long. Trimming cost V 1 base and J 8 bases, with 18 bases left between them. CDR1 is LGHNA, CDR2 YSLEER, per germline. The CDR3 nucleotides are TGCGCCAGCAGCCAAGTTGGGGGGCAGGGAGTGTATGAGCAGTTCTTC. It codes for CASSQVGGQGVYEQFF.

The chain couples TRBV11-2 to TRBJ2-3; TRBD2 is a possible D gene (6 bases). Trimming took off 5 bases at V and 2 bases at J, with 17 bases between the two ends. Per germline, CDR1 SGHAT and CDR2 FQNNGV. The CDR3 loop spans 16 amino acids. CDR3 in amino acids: CASSQETSPYTDTQYF. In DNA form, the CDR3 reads TGTGCCAGCAGCCAGGAGACTAGTCCTTACACAGATACGCAGTATTTT.

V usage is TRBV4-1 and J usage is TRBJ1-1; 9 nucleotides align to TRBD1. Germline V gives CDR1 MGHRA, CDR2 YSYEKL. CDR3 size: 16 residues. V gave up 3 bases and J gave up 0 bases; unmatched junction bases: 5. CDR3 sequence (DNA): TGCGCCAGCAGCCAGTTCAGGACAGGGGTGAACACTGAAGCTTTCTTT. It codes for CASSQFRTGVNTEAFF.

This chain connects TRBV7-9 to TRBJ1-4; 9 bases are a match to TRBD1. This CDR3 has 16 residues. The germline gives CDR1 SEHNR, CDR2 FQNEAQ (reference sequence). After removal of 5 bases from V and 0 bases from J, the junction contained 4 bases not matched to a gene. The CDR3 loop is CASSGDRAATNEKLFF. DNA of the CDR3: TGTGCCAGCAGCGGGGACAGGGCCGCAACTAATGAAAAACTGTTTTTT. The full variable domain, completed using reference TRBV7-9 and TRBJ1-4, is DTGVSQNPRHKITKRGQNVTFRCDPISEHNRLYWYRQTLGQGPEFLTYFQNEAQLEKSRLLSDRFSAERPKGSFSTLEIQRTEQGDSAMYLCASSGDRAATNEKLFFGSGTQLSVL.

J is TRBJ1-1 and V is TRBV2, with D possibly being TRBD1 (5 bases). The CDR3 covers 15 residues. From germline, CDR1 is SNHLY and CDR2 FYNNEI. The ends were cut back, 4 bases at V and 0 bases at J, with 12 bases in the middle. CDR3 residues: CASSGYRTMNTEAFF. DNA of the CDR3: TGTGCCAGCAGTGGGTACAGGACAATGAACACTGAAGCTTTCTTT.

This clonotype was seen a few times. The CDR3 here is CASTLWVGARTEAFF. The DNA of the CDR3 is TGTGCCAGCACCCTTTGGGTTGGGGCGCGGACTGAAGCTTTCTTT. The V gene is TRBV12-3 or TRBV12-4, the J gene TRBJ1-1; tentatively, D is TRBD1 (5 bases). This CDR3 is 15 amino acids long. Trimming left V 7 bases short and J 5 bases short, with 20 bases between.

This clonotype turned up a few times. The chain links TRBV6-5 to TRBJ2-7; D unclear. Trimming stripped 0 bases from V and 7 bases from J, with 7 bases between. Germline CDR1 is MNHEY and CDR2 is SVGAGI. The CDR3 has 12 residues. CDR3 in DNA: TGTGCCAGCAGTTACTCGGATCGAGAGCAGTACTTC. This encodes CASSYSDREQYF.

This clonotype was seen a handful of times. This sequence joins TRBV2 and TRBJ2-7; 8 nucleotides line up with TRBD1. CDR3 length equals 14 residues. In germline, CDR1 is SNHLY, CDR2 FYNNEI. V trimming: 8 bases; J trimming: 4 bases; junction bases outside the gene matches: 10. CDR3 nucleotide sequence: TGTGCCAGCGATCCGGGACAGGCAGGTTACGAGCAGTACTTC. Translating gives CASDPGQAGYEQYF.

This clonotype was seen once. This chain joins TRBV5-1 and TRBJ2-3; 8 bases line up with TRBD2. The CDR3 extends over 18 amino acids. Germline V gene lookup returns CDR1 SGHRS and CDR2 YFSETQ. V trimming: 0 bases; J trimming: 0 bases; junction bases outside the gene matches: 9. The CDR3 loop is CASSLAAGGYLSTDTQYF. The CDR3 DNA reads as TGCGCCAGCAGCTTGGCGGCGGGAGGATACCTTAGCACAGATACGCAGTATTTT.

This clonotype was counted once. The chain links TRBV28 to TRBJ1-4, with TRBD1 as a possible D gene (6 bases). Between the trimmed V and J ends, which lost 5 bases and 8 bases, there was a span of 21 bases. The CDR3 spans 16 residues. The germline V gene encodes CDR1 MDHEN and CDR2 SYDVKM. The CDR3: CASSPMGGLGPEKLFF. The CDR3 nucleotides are TGTGCCAGCAGTCCAATGGGGGGCTTAGGCCCCGAAAAACTGTTTTTT.

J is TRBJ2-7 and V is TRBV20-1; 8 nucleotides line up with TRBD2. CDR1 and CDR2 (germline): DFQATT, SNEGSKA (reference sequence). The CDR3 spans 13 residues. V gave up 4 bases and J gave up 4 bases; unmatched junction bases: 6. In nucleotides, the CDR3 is TGCAGTGCTAAATCGGGAGGGCGTTACGAGCAGTACTTC. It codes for CSAKSGGRYEQYF.

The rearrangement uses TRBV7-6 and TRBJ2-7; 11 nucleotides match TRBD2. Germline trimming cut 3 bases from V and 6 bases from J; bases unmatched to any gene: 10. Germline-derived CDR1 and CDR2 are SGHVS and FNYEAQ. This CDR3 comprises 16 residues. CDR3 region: CASSLGATGTSGEQYF. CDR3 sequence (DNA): TGTGCCAGCAGCTTGGGGGCCACCGGGACTAGCGGCGAGCAGTACTTC.

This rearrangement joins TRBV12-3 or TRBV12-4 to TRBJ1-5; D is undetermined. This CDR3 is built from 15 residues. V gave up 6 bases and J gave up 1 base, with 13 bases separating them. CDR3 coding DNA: TGTGCCAGCAGGTTGTCGGAACAGAGCAATCAGCCCCAGCATTTT. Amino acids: CASRLSEQSNQPQHF.

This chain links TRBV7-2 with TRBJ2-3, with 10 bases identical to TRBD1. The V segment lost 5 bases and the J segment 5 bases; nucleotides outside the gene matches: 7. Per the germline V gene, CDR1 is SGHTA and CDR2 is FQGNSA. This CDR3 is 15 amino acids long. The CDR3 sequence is CASSPDRGHRDTQYF. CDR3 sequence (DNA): TGTGCCAGCAGCCCCGACAGGGGGCATAGAGATACGCAGTATTTT.

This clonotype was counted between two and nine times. The CDR3 region is CASGLWGELFF. In DNA, the CDR3 is TGCGCCAGCGGCCTATGGGGGGAGCTGTTTTTT. The rearrangement joins TRBV5-1 to TRBJ2-2, with D unresolved. Germline values: CDR1 SGHRS, CDR2 YFSETQ. There are 11 residues in the CDR3. Trimming shortened V by 7 bases and J by 8 bases, and 9 bases separated the two germline ends.